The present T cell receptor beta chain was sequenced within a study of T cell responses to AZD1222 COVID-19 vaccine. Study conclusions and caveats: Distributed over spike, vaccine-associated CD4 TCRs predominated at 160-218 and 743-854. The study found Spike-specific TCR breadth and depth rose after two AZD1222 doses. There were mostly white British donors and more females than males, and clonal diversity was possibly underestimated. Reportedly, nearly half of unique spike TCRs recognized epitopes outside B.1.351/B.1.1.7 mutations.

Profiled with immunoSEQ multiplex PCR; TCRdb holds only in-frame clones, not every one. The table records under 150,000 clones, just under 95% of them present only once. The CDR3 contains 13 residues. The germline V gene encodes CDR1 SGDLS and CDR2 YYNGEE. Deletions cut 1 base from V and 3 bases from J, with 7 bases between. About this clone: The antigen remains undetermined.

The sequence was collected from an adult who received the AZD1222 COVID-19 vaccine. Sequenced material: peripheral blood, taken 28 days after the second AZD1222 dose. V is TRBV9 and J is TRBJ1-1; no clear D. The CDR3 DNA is TGTGCCAGCAGCGTACGGTCGGACACTGAAGCTTTCTTT. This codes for CASSVRSDTEAFF. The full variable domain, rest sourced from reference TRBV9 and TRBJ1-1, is DSGVTQTPKHLITATGQRVTLRCSPRSGDLSVYWYQQSLDQGLQFLIQYYNGEERAKGNILERFSAQQFPDLHSELNLSSLELGDSALYFCASSVRSDTEAFFGQGTRLTVV.